This T cell receptor beta chain was observed in a study of blood T cells in healthy people across ages. Findings of the study overall: There were more naive CD4+ cells and higher diversity in long-lived donors than in aged donors. The unsorted PBMCs prevented any conclusive comparison of naive versus antigen-experienced cells.

Caucasian, healthy and from Russia, the donors were aged between about 6 and 90. PCR was performed a second time for about 7 to 11 cycles using a sample-barcoded 5' primer and a J-beta primer mix. In TCRdb, the 5' RACE reads were re-called with MiXCR into one record per CDR3 protein. The data show some 800,000 distinct CDR3 sequences, with around a quarter seen just once and approximately 4% held by the top ten. On this clonotype: Its antigen is as yet unknown.

V was shortened by 1 base and J by 6 bases, with 10 bases between the two germline ends. CDR1 is SGHAT and CDR2 is FQNNGV in the germline V gene. The CDR3 sequence is 14 residues long. The data also belong to a second study, concerning T cells of mothers and their children. This second report adds: Versus unrelated pairs, overlap was slightly higher in related mother-child pairs, without reaching significance.

V is TRBV11-2 and J is TRBJ2-1; perhaps TRBD1 as D (5 bases). The receptor was isolated from a boy between 10 and 17 years old in good health. Sequencing input: blood. CDR3: CASSLVRRGNEQFF. The CDR3 nucleotides are TGTGCCAGCAGCTTAGTTAGAAGGGGCAATGAGCAGTTCTTC.